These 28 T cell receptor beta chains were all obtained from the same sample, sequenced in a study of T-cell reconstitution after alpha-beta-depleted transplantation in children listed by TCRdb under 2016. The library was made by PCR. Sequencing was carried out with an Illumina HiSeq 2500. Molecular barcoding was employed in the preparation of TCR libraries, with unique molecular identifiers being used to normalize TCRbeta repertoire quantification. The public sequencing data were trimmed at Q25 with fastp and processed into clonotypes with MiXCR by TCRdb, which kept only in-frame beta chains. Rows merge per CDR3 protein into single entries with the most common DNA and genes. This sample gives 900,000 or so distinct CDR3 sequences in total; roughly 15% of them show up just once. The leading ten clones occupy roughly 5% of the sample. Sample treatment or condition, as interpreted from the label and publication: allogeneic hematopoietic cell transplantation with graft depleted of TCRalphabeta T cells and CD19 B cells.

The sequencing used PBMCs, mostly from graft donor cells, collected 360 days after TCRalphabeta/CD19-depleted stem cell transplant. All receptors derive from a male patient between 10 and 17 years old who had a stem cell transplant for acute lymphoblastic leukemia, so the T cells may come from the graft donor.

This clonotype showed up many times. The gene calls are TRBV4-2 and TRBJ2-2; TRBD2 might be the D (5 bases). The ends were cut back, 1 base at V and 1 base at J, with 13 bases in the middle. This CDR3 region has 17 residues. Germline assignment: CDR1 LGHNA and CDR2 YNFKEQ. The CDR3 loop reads CASSQGEFWGNTGELFF. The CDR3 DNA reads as TGTGCCAGCAGCCAAGGGGAGTTTTGGGGGAACACCGGGGAGCTGTTTTTT.

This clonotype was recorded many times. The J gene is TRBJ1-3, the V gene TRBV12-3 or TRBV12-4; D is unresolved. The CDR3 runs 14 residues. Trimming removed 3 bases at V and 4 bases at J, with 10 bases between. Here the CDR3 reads CASSFPTVGNTIYF. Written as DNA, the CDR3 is TGTGCCAGCAGTTTTCCAACAGTCGGAAACACCATATATTTT.

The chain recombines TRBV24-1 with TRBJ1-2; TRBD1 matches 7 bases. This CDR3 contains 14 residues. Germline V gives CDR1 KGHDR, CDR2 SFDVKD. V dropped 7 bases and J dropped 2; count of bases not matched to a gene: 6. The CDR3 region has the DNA TGTGCCACCAGCTTACCGGGACAGAACTATGGCTACACCTTC. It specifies CATSLPGQNYGYTF.

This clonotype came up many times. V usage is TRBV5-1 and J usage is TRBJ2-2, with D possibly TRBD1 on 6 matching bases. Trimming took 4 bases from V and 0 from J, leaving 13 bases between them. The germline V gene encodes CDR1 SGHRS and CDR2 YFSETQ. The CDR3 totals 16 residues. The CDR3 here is CASSPYGTPNTGELFF. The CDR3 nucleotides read TGCGCCAGCAGCCCCTACGGGACACCGAACACCGGGGAGCTGTTTTTT.

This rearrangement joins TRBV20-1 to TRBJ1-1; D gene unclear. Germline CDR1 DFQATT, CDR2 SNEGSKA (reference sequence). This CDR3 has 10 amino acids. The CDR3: CSAWVSEAFF. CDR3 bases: TGCAGCGCATGGGTCTCTGAAGCTTTCTTT.

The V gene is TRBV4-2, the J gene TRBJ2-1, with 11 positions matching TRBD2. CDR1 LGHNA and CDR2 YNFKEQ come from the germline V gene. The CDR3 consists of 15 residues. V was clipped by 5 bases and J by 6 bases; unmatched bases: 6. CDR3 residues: CASSKTSGIANEQFF. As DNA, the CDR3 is TGTGCCAGCAGCAAGACTAGCGGGATCGCCAATGAGCAGTTCTTC.

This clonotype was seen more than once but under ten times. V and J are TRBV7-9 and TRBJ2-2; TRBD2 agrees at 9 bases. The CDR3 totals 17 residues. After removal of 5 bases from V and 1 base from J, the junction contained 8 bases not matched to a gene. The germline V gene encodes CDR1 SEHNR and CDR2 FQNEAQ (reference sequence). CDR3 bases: TGTGCCAGCAGCCGAGGACAGACTAGCGGGAACACCGGGGAGCTGTTTTTT. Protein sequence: CASSRGQTSGNTGELFF.

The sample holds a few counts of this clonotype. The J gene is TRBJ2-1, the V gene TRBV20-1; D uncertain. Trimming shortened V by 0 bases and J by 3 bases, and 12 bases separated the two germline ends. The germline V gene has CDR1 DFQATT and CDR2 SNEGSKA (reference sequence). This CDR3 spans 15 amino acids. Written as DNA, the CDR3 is TGCAGTGCTAGAGACCGGACGTTGATCTACAATGAGCAGTTCTTC. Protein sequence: CSARDRTLIYNEQFF.

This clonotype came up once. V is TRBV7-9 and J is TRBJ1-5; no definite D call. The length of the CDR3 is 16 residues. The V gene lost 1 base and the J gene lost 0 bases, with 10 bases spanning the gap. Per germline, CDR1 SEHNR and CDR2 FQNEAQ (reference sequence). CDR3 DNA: TGTGCCAGCAGCTTAGGGATAAGGGATAGCAATCAGCCCCAGCATTTT. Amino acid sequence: CASSLGIRDSNQPQHF.

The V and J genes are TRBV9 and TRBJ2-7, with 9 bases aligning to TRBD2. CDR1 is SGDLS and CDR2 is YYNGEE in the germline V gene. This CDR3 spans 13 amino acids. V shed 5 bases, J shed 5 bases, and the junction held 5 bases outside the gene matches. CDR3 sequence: CASSTSSGNEQYF. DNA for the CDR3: TGTGCCAGCAGTACATCTAGCGGGAACGAGCAGTACTTC.

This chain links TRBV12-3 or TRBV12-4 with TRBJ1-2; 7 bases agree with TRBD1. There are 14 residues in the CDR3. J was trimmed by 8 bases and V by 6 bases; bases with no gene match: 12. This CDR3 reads CASSWTGTPGGYTF. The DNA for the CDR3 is TGTGCCAGCAGCTGGACAGGCACTCCAGGGGGCTACACCTTC.

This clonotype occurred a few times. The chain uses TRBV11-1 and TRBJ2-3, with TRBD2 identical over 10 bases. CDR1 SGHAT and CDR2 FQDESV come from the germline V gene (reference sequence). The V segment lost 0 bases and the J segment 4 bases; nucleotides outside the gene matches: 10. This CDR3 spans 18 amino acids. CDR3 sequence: CASSLALASGRNPDTQYF. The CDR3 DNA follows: TGTGCCAGCAGCTTAGCGCTGGCTAGCGGGAGAAACCCAGATACGCAGTATTTT.

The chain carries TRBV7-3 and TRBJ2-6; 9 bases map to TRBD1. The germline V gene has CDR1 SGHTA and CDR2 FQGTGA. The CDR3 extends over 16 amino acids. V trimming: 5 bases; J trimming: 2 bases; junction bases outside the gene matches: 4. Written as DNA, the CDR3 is TGTGCCAGCAGCCTCTGGGACAGGGCTGGGGCCAACGTCCTGACTTTC. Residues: CASSLWDRAGANVLTF.

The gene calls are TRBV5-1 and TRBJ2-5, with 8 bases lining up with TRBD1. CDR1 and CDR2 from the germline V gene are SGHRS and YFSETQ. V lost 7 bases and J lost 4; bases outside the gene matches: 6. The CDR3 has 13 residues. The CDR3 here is CASLDRAGETQYF. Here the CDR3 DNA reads TGCGCCAGCCTGGACAGGGCCGGAGAGACCCAGTACTTC.

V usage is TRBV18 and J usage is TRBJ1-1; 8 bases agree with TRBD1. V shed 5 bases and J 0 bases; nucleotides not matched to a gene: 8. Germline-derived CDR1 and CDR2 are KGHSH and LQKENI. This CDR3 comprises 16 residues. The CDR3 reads CASSVDRGILNTEAFF. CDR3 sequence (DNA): TGTGCCAGCTCAGTCGACAGGGGTATCTTGAACACTGAAGCTTTCTTT.

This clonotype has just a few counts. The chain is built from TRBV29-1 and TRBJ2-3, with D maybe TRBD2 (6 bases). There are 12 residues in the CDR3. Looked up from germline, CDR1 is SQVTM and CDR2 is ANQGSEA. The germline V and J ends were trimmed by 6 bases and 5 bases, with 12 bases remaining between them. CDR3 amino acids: CSVGDFLDTQYF. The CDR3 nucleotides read TGCAGCGTGGGGGACTTCCTAGATACGCAGTATTTT.

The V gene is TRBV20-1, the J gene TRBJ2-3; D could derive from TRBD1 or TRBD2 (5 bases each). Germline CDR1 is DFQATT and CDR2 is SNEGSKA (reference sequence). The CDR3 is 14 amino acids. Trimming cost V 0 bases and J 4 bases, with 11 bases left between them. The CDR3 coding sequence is TGCAGTGCTAGAGATTGGGGGTTCCCAGATACGCAGTATTTT. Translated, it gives CSARDWGFPDTQYF.

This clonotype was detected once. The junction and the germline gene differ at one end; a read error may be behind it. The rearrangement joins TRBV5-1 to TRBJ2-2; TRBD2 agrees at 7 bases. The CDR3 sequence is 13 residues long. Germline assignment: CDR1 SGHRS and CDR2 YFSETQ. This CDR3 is CASSFGGTGEPFF. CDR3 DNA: TGCGCCAGCAGCTTCGGGGGGACCGGGGAGCCGTTTTTT. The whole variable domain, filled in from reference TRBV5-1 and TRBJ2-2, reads KAGVTQTPRYLIKTRGQQVTLSCSPISGHRSVSWYQQTPGQGLQFLFEYFSETQRNKGNFPGRFSGRQFSNSRSEMNVSTLELGDSALYLCASSFGGTGEPFFGEGSRLTVL.

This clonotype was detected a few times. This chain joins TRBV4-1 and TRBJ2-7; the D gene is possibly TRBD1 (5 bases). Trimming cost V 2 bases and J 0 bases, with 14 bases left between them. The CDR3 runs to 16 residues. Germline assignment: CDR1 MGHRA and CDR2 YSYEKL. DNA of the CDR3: TGCGCCAGCAGCCAACTGGGGCTCCAGAGCTCCTACGAGCAGTACTTC. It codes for CASSQLGLQSSYEQYF.

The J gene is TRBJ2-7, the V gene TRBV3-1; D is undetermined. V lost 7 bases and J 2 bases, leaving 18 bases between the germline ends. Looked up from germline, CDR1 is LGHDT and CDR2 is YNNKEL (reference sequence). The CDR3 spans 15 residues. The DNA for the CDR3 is TGTGCCAGCACCCTAGGTAAAGGGTCGGCCTACGAGCAGTACTTC. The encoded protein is CASTLGKGSAYEQYF.

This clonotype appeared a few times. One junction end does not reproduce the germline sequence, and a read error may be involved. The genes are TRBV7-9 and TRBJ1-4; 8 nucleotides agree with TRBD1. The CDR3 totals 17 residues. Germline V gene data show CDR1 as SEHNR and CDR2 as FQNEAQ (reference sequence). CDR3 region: CASILAQGALTNEKLFF. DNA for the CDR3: TGTGCCAGCATCTTAGCCCAGGGGGCGCTTACTAATGAAAAACTGTTTTTT.

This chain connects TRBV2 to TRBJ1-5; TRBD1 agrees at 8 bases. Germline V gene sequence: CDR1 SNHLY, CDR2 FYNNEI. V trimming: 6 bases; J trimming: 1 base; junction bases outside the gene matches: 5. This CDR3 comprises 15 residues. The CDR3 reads CASRRGQASNQPQHF. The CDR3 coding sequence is TGTGCCAGCAGGAGGGGACAGGCGAGCAATCAGCCCCAGCATTTT.

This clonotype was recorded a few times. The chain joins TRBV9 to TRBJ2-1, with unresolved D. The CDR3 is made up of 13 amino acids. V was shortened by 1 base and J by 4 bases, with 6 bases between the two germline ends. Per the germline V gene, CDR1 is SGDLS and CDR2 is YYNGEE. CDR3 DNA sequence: TGTGCCAGCAGCGTAAACGGATACAATGAGCAGTTCTTC. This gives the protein CASSVNGYNEQFF.

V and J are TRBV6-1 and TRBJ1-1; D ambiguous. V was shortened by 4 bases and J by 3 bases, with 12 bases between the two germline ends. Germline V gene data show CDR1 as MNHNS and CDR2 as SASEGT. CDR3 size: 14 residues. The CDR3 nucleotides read TGTGCCAGCAGTGTGACCTCTAGGGACACTGAAGCTTTCTTT. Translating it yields CASSVTSRDTEAFF.

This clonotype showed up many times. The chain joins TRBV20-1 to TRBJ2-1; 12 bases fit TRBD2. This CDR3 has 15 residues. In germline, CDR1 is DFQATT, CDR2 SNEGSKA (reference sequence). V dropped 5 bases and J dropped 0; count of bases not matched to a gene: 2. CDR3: CSALAGGTSYNEQFF. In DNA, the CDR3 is TGCAGTGCTCTAGCGGGAGGGACCTCCTACAATGAGCAGTTCTTC.

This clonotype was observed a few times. CDR3 DNA: TGTGCCAGTAGTATATCCGTAGCCCGCCCGTGGGAGCAGTTCTTC. Protein: CASSISVARPWEQFF. V usage is TRBV19 and J usage is TRBJ2-1; no firm D call. Germline assignment: CDR1 LNHDA and CDR2 SQIVND (reference sequence). Trimming left V 2 bases short and J 10 bases short, with 18 bases between. This CDR3 region has 15 residues.

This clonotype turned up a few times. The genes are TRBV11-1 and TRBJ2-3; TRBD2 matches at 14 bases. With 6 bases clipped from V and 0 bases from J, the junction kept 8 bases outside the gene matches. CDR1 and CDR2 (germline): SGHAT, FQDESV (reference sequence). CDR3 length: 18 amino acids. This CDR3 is CASSALGLAGVSTDTQYF. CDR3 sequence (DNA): TGTGCCAGCAGTGCACTGGGACTAGCGGGAGTGAGCACAGATACGCAGTATTTT.

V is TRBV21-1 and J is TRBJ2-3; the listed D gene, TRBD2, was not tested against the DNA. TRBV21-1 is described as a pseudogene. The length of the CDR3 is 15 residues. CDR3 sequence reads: CASRSLSGSTGTQYF. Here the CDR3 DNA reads TGTGCCAGCCGTTCTCTTAGCGGGAGTACGGGAACGCAGTATTTT.